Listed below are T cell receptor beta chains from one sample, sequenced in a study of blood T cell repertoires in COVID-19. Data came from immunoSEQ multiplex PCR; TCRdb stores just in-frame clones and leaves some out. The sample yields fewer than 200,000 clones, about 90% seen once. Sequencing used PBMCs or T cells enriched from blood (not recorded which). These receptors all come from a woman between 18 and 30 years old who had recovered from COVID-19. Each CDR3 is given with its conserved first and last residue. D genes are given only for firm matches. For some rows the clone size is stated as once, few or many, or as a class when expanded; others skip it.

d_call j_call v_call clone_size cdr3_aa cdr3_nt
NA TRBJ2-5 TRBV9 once CASSVVGLEPGGTQYF TGTGCCAGCAGCGTAGTGGGACTCGAACCTGGGGGGACCCAGTACTTC
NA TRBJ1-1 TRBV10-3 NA CAAVGSLGSTEAFF TGTGCCGCAGTAGGCAGCCTGGGCAGCACTGAAGCTTTCTTT
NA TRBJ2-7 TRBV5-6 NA CASSLTSQGNKQYF TGTGCCAGCAGCCTGACTAGTCAAGGGAATAAGCAGTACTTC
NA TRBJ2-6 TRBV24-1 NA CATSDWPGANVLTF TGTGCCACCAGTGATTGGCCTGGGGCCAACGTCCTGACTTTC
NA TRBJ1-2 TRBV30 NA CAWSVTRQADGYTF TGTGCCTGGAGCGTAACTAGACAGGCGGATGGCTACACCTTC
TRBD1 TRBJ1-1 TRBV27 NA CASSSRTGNTEAFF TGTGCCAGCAGTTCCAGGACAGGTAACACTGAAGCTTTCTTT
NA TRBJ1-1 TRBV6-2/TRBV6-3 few CASSPSVGHLNTEAFF TGTGCCAGCAGCCCATCCGTCGGACACCTGAACACTGAAGCTTTCTTT
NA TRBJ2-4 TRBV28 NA CGCYKKGVAKNIQYF TGTGGATGCTACAAGAAGGGGGTAGCCAAAAACATTCAGTACTTC
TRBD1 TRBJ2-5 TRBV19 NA CASSSGTGVKETQYF TGTGCCAGTAGTTCCGGGACAGGGGTCAAAGAGACCCAGTACTTC
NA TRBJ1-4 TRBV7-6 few CASSSPTTGNTEKLFF TGTGCCAGCAGCTCCCCGACCACAGGGAACACTGAAAAACTGTTTTTT
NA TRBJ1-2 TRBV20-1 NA CSAGVRGYTF TGCAGTGCCGGGGTAAGAGGCTACACCTTC
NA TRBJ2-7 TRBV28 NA CASSLRQVQYF TGTGCCAGCAGTTTACGACAGGTGCAGTACTTC
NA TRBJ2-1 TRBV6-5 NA CASSLKEGNEQFF TGTGCCAGCAGTCTAAAAGAGGGTAATGAGCAGTTCTTC
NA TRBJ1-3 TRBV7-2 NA CASSLDRVVRGNTIYF TGTGCCAGCAGCTTAGACAGGGTGGTGAGAGGAAACACCATATATTTT
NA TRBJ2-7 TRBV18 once CASSLNMQDSRSEQYF TGTGCCAGCTCACTCAACATGCAGGACTCCCGTAGCGAGCAGTACTTC
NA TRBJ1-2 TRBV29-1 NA CSVEEGGRKGYTF TGCAGCGTTGAAGAAGGAGGAAGGAAGGGCTACACCTTC
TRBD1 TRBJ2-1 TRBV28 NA CAIRRTGGWNEQFF TGTGCCATTCGACGGACAGGGGGCTGGAATGAGCAGTTCTTC